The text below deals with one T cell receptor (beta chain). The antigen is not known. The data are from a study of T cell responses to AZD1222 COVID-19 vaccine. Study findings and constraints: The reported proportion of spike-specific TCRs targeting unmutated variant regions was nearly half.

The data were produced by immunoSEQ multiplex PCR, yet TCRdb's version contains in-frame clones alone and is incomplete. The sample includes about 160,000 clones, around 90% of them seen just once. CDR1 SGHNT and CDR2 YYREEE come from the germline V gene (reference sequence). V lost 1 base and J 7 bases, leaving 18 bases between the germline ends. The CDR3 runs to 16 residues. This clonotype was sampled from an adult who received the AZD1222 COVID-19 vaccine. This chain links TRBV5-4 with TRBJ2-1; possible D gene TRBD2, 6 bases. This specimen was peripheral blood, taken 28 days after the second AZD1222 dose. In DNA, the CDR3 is TGTGCCAGCAGCTTGTCTTGGTCAGGGAGGTGGAATGAGCAGTTCTTC. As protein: CASSLSWSGRWNEQFF.